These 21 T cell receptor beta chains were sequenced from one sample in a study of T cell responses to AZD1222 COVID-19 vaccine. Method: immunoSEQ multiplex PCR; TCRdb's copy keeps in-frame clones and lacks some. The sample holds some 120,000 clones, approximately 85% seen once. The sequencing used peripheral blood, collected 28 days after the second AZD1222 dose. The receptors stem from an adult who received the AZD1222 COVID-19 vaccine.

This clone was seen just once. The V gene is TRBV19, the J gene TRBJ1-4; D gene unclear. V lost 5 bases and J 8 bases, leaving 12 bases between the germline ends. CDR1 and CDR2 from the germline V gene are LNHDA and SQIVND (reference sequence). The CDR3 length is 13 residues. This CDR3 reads CASSSSGKEKLFF. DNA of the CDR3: TGTGCCAGTAGTTCCTCGGGGAAAGAAAAACTGTTTTTT.

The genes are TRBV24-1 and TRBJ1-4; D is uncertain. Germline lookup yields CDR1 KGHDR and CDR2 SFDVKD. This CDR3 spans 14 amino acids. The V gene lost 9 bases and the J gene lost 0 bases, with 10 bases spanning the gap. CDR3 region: CATGDSTTNEKLFF. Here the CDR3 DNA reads TGTGCCACCGGCGACTCGACAACTAATGAAAAACTGTTTTTT.

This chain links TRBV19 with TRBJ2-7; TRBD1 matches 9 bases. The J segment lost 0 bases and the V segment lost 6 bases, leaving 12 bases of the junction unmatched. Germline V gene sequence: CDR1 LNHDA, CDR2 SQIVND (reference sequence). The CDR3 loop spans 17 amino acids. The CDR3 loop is CASSPRGLTGGSYEQYF. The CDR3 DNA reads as TGTGCCAGTAGCCCGAGAGGTCTGACAGGGGGCTCCTACGAGCAGTACTTC.

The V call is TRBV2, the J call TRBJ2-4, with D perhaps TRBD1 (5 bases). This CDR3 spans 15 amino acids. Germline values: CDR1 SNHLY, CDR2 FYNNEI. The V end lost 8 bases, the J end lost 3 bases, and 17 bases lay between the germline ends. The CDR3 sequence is CASGAAGGYKNIQYF. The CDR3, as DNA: TGTGCCAGCGGGGCGGCAGGCGGATACAAAAACATTCAGTACTTC.

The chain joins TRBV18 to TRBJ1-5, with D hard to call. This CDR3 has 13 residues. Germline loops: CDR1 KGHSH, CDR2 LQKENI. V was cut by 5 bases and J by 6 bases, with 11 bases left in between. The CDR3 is CASSEARVQPQHF. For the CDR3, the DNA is TGTGCCAGCTCAGAGGCACGTGTTCAGCCCCAGCATTTT.

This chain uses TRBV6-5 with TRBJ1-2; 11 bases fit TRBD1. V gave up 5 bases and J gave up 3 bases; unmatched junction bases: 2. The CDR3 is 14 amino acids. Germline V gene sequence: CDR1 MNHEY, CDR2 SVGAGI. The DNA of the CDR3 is TGTGCCAGCAGTCGGACAGGGGGCGACTATGGCTACACCTTC. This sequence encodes CASSRTGGDYGYTF.

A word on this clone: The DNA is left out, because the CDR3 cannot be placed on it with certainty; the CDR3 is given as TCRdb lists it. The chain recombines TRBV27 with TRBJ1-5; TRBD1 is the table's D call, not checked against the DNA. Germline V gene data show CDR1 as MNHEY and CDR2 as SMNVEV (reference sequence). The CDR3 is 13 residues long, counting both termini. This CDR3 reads CASSFLADQPQHF.

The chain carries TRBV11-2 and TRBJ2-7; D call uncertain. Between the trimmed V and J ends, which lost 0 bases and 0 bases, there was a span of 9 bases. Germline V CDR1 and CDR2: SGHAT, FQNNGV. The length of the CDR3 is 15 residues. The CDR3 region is CASSLDQQSSYEQYF. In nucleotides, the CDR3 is TGTGCCAGCAGCTTAGATCAGCAGAGCTCCTACGAGCAGTACTTC.

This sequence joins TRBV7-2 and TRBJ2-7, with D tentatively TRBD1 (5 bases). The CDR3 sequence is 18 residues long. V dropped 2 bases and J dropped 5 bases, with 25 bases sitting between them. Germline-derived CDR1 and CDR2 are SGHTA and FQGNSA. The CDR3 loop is CASSLFQVGLSSGNEQYF. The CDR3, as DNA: TGTGCCAGCAGCTTATTTCAGGTGGGGCTATCAAGTGGTAACGAGCAGTACTTC.

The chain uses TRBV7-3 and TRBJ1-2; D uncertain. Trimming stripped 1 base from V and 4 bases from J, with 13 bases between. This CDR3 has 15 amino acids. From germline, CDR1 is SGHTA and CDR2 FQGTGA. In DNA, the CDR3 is TGTGCCAGCAGCTTAAGTCCTGGGGAGGGCTATGGCTACACCTTC. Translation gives CASSLSPGEGYGYTF. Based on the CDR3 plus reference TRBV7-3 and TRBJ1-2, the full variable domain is GAGVSQTPSNKVTEKGKYVELRCDPISGHTALYWYRQSLGQGPEFLIYFQGTGAADDSGLPNDRFFAVRPEGSVSTLKIQRTERGDSAVYLCASSLSPGEGYGYTFGSGTRLTVV.

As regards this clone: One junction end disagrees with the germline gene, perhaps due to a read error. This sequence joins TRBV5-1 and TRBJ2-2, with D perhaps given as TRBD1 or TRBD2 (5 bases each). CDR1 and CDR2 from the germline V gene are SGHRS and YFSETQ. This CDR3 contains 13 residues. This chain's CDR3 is CASSLAGPGELFF. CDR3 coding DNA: TGCGCCAGCAGCTTGGCGGGACCCGGGGAACTGTTTTTT.

The chain's CDR3 is CASSLDSPANYGYTF. In DNA form, the CDR3 reads TGTGCCAGCAGCTTGGACAGCCCGGCCAACTATGGCTACACCTTC. The chain has TRBV5-5 and TRBJ1-2; no clear D gene. The germline CDR1 and CDR2 sequences are SGHKS and YYEKEE (reference sequence). V was pared by 0 bases and J by 2 bases, with 11 bases between. This CDR3 comprises 15 residues.

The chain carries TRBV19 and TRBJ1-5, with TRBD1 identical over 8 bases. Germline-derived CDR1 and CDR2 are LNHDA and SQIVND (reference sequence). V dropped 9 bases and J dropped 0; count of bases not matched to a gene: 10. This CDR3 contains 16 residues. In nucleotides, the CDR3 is TGTGCCAGCCATCCGGAGACAGGGGCTAGCAATCAGCCCCAGCATTTT. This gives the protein CASHPETGASNQPQHF.

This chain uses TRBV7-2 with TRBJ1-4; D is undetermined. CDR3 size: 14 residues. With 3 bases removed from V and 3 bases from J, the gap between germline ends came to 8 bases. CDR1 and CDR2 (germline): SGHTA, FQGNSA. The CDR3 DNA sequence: TGTGCCAGCAGCTTCGGCGGACCTAATGAAAAACTGTTTTTT. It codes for CASSFGGPNEKLFF.

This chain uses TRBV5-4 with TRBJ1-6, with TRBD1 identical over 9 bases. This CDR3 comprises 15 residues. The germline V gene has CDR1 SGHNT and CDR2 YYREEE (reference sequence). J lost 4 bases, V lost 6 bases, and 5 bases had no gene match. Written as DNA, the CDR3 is TGTGCCAGCAACCGACAGGGGGTTTATAATTCACCCCTCCACTTT. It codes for CASNRQGVYNSPLHF.

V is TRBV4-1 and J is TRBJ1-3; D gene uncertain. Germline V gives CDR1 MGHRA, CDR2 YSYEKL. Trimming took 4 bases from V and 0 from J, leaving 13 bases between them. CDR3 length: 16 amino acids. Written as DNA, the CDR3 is TGCGCCAGCAGCCGCAAAGGACGGTCCTCTGGAAACACCATATATTTT. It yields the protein CASSRKGRSSGNTIYF.

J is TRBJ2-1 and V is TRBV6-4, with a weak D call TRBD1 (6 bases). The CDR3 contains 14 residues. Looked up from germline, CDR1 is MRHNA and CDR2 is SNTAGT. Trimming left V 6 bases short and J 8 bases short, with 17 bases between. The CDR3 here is CASSRDTPSYEQFF. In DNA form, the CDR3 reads TGTGCCAGCAGCCGGGACACACCGTCGTATGAGCAGTTCTTC.

The CDR3 loop reads CASSMNTQVRNSPLHF. The CDR3 region has the DNA TGTGCCAGTAGTATGAACACACAGGTCAGAAATTCACCCCTCCACTTT. The rearrangement uses TRBV19 and TRBJ1-6; a possible D gene is TRBD1 (5 bases). This CDR3 spans 16 amino acids. V shed 3 bases and J shed 7 bases, with 16 bases lying between them. The V gene's germline CDR1 is LNHDA and CDR2 SQIVND (reference sequence).

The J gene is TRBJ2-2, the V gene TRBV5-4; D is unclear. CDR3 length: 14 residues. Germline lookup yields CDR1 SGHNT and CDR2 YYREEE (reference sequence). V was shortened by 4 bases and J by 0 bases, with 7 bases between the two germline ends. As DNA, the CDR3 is TGTGCCAGCAGCGGGCAGGCGAACACCGGGGAGCTGTTTTTT. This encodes CASSGQANTGELFF. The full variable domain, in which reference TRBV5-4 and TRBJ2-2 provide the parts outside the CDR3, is ETGVTQSPTHLIKTRGQQVTLRCSSQSGHNTVSWYQQALGQGPQFIFQYYREEENGRGNFPPRFSGLQFPNYSSELNVNALELDDSALYLCASSGQANTGELFFGEGSRLTVL.

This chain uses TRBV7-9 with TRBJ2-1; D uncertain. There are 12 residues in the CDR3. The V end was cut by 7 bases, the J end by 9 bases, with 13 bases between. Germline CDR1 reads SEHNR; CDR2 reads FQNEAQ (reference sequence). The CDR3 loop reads CASNTMFVEQFF. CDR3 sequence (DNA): TGTGCCAGCAACACTATGTTCGTTGAGCAGTTCTTC.

CDR3: CASSSGLAGLYQETQYF. CDR3 DNA: TGTGCCAGCAGCTCGGGGCTAGCGGGGTTATACCAAGAGACCCAGTACTTC. This chain connects TRBV7-8 to TRBJ2-5, with TRBD2 identical over 9 bases. After removal of 4 bases from V and 0 bases from J, the junction contained 9 bases not matched to a gene. Germline loops: CDR1 SGHVS, CDR2 FQNEAQ. CDR3 length: 17 amino acids.